This entry features one T cell receptor (beta chain) sequence. The data are from a study of cytomegalovirus exposure and HLA in healthy donors. The CDR3 has 15 residues. Germline V gene lookup returns CDR1 MRHNA and CDR2 SNTAGT. The J segment lost 11 bases and the V segment lost 0 bases, leaving 9 bases of the junction unmatched. Repertoires were generated with immunoSEQ multiplex PCR, while TCRdb's copy carries only in-frame clones and drops some. The repertoire holds roughly 150,000 clones, with 89% as singletons. The sequence derives from a woman under 30 in good health and CMV-seropositive. V gene TRBV6-4 combines with J gene TRBJ2-3; 9 bases agree with TRBD2. The sequenced material came from PBMCs. CDR3 DNA: TGTGCCAGCAGTGACTCGGCGGGAGGGCCGTTATTGCAGTATTTT. This sequence encodes CASSDSAGGPLLQYF.